This T cell receptor beta chain was identified in a study of lymphopenia after photon versus proton radiotherapy. Study outcomes and limitations: Relative stability marked proton patients; photon patients lost diversity and naive cells. Survival link was tested only in deceased patients; proton benefit remains a possibility.

This clone was counted a single time. Antigen unknown. With 0 bases removed from V and 5 bases from J, the gap between germline ends came to 15 bases. CDR1 is SGDLS, CDR2 YYNGEE, per germline. CDR3 length: 15 residues. The table came from immunoSEQ multiplex PCR; TCRdb's copy has only in-frame clones and leaves some out. The data contain 8,000 or so clones, about 90% of them singletons. The V gene is TRBV9, the J gene TRBJ2-7; tentatively, D is TRBD1 or TRBD2 (6 bases each). The sequenced sample was peripheral blood, obtained from a patient treated with photon-based radiotherapy. The TCR was taken from a man older than 75 with cholangiocarcinoma. CDR3 bases: TGTGCCAGCAGCGTAGGTATTGGGGGGCCGAACGAGCAGTACTTC. Translation gives CASSVGIGGPNEQYF.